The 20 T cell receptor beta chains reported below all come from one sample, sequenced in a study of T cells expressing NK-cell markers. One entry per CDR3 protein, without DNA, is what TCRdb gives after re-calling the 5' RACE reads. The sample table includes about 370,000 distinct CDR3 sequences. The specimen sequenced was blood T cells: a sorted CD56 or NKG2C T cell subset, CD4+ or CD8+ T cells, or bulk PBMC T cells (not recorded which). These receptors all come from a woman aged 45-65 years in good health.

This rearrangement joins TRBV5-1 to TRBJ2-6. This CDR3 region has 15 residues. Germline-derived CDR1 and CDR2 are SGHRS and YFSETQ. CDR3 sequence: CASSREYSGANVLTF.

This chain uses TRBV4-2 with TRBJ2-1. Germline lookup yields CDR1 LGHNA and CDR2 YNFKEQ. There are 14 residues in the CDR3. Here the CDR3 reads CASSQEGYGNEQFF.

The CDR3 sequence: CASSPRTSGNTIYF. The chain is built from TRBV7-8 and TRBJ1-3. The germline V gene encodes CDR1 SGHVS and CDR2 FQNEAQ. This CDR3 has 14 residues. The full variable domain, completed using reference TRBV7-8 and TRBJ1-3, is GAGVSQSPRYKVAKRGQDVALRCDPISGHVSLFWYQQALGQGPEFLTYFQNEAQLDKSGLPSDRFFAERPEGSVSTLKIQRTQQEDSAVYLCASSPRTSGNTIYFGEGSWLTVV.

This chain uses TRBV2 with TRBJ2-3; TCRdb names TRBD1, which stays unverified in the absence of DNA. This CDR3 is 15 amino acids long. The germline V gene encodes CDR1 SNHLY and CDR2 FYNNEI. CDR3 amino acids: CASTLGDRGIDTQYF.

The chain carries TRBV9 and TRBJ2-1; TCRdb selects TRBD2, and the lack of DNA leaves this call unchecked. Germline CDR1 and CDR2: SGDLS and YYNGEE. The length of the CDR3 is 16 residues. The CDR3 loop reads CASSVEAGALYNEQFF.

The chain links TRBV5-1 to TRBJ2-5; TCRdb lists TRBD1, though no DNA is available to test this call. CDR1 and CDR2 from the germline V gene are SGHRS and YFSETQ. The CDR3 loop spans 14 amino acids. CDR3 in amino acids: CASSPDRGGETQYF.

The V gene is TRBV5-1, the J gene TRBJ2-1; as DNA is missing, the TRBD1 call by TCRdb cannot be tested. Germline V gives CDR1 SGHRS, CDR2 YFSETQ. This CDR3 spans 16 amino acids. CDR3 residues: CASSQLRGRAYNEQFF.

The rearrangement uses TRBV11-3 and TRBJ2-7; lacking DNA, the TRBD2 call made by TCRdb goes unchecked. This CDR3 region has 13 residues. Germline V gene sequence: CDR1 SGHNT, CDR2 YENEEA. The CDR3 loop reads CASSFSQVYEQYF.

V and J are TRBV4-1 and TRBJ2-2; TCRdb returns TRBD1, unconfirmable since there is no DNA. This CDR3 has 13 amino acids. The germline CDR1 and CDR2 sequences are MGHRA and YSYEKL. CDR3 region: CASSLPGTVGLFF.

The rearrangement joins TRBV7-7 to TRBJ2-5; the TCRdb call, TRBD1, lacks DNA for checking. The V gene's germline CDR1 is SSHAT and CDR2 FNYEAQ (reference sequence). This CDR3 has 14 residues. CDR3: CASSPYPLQETQYF. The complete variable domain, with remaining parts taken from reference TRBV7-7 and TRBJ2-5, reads GAGVSQSPRYKVTKRGQDVTLRCDPISSHATLYWYQQALGQGPEFLTYFNYEAQPDKSGLPSDRFSAERPEGSISTLTIQRTEQRDSAMYRCASSPYPLQETQYFGPGTRLLVL.

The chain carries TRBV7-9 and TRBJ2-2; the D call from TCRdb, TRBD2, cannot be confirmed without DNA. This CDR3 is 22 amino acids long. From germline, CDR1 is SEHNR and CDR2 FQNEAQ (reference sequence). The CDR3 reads CASSSPPGVARHHTQNTGELFF.

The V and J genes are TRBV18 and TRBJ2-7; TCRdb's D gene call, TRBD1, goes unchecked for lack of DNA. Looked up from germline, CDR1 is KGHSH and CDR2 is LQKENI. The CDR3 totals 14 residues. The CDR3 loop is CASSPPGASYEQYF.

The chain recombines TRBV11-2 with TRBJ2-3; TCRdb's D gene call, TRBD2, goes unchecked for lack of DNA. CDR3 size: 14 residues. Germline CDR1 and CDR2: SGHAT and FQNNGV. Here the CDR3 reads CASSMEAGADTQYF.

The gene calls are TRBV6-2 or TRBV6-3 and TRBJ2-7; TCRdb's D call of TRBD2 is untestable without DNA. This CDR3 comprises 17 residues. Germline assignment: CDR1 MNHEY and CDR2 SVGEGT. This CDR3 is CASRDPTTSGIVDEQYF.

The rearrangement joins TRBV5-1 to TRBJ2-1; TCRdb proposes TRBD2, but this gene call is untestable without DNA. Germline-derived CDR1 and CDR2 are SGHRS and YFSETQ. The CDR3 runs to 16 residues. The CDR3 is CASSLLTSGRQNEQFF.

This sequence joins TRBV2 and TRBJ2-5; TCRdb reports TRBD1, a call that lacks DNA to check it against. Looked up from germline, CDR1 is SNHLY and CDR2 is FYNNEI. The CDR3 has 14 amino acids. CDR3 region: CASNGGAYQETQYF.

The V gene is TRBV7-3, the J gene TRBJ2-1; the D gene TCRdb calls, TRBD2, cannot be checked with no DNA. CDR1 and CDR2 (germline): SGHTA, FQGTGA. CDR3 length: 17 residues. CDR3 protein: CASSLIPGTSGSNEQFF. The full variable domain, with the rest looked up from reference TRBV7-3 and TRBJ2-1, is GAGVSQTPSNKVTEKGKYVELRCDPISGHTALYWYRQSLGQGPEFLIYFQGTGAADDSGLPNDRFFAVRPEGSVSTLKIQRTERGDSAVYLCASSLIPGTSGSNEQFFGPGTRLTVL.

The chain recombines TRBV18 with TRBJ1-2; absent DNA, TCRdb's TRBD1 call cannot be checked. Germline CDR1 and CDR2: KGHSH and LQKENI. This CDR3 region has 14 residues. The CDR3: CASSPTGLDYGYTF. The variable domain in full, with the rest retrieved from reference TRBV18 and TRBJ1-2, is NAGVMQNPRHLVRRRGQEARLRCSPMKGHSHVYWYRQLPEEGLKFMVYLQKENIIDESGMPKERFSAEFPKEGPSILRIQQVVRGDSAAYFCASSPTGLDYGYTFGSGTRLTVV.

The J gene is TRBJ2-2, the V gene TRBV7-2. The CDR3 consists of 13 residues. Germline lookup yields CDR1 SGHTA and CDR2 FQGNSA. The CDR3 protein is CASSSLPGGELFF.

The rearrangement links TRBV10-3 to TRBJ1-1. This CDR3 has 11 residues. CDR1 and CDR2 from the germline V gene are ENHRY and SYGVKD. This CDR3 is CAITSNGEAFF.